This passage covers 8 T cell receptor beta chains from one sample sequenced in a study of shared clonotypes between healthy human individuals. Produced via immunoSEQ multiplex PCR; TCRdb's table is partial and in-frame only. The sample yields approximately 640,000 clones, roughly 88% seen once. Sample: memory CD8+ T cells from PBMCs. Subset denoted: CD45RO+ cells pooled with CCR7-negative TemRA cells. The receptors derive from a man younger than 35 in good health. Some clones in this sample may be carry-over from other donors' samples.

This sequence joins TRBV10-3 and TRBJ1-2; TRBD1 might be the D (5 bases). V was clipped by 3 bases and J by 4 bases, with 21 bases between them. The CDR3 has 17 residues. Germline V gene data show CDR1 as ENHRY and CDR2 as SYGVKD. CDR3 DNA sequence: TGTGCCATCAGTGACCCCGCTTCCCGGGGGGAAGGCTATGGCTACACCTTC. Protein sequence: CAISDPASRGEGYGYTF.

This chain links TRBV5-1 with TRBJ2-7; 10 bases map to TRBD2. Germline trimming cut 0 bases from V and 0 bases from J; bases unmatched to any gene: 3. The germline gives CDR1 SGHRS, CDR2 YFSETQ. The CDR3 contains 16 residues. This CDR3 reads CASSLVASGGSYEQYF. The CDR3 DNA is TGCGCCAGCAGCTTGGTGGCTAGCGGGGGCTCCTACGAGCAGTACTTC.

The chain recombines TRBV9 with TRBJ2-5; D possibly corresponds to TRBD1 (5 bases). This CDR3 spans 14 amino acids. CDR1 is SGDLS, CDR2 YYNGEE, per germline. Trimming removed 4 bases from V and 2 bases from J, with 12 bases in between. CDR3 sequence (DNA): TGTGCCAGCAGCCCACGGTCAGGGCAAGAGACCCAGTACTTC. Its protein is CASSPRSGQETQYF.

The rearrangement links TRBV9 to TRBJ2-1, with 9 bases matching TRBD2. Trimming at V came to 0 bases and at J to 9 bases, leaving 7 bases not matched to a gene. This CDR3 is 15 amino acids long. Germline lookup yields CDR1 SGDLS and CDR2 YYNGEE. The CDR3 DNA sequence: TGTGCCAGCAGCGTAGCGGCGGGAGGGCCCCCTGAGCAGTTCTTC. This gives the protein CASSVAAGGPPEQFF.

CDR3 loop: CASSSVGSEQYF. The CDR3 coding sequence is TGTGCCAGCAGCTCAGTGGGCTCCGAGCAGTACTTC. The rearrangement uses TRBV7-8 and TRBJ2-7; no firm D call. Germline V gene sequence: CDR1 SGHVS, CDR2 FQNEAQ. V lost 4 bases to trimming and J lost 6 bases, with 10 bases between them. The CDR3 is made up of 12 amino acids.

This clone was recorded once. The rearrangement links TRBV7-2 to TRBJ2-5, with D possibly TRBD2 on 5 matching bases. This CDR3 spans 16 amino acids. Trimming took 1 base from V and 2 from J, leaving 14 bases between them. The germline CDR1 and CDR2 sequences are SGHTA and FQGNSA. DNA of the CDR3: TGTGCCAGCAGCTTAGGAGGGCTAGTGGTACAAGAGACCCAGTACTTC. Its translation: CASSLGGLVVQETQYF.

As concerns this clone: At the DNA level, this CDR3 is encoded by other sequences in the same sample as well. The V call is TRBV9, the J call TRBJ1-5, with D tentatively TRBD1 (5 bases). The CDR3 has 15 residues. The V gene lost 0 bases and the J gene lost 1 base, with 8 bases spanning the gap. CDR1 and CDR2 (germline): SGDLS, YYNGEE. DNA of the CDR3: TGTGCCAGCAGCGTAGGGGGGAGAAGCAATCAGCCCCAGCATTTT. This translates into CASSVGGRSNQPQHF.

The chain joins TRBV7-8 to TRBJ1-1, with D possibly TRBD1 on 6 matching bases. Germline CDR1 reads SGHVS; CDR2 reads FQNEAQ. There are 15 residues in the CDR3. Trimming took off 3 bases at V and 2 bases at J, with 13 bases between the two ends. The CDR3 sequence is CASSFQGTSNTEAFF. In nucleotides, the CDR3 is TGTGCCAGCAGCTTTCAAGGGACATCCAACACTGAAGCTTTCTTT.